These T cell receptor beta chains were read from a single sample in a study of memory CD4+ T cells and cytomegalovirus serostatus. Clones were read by immunoSEQ multiplex PCR, and TCRdb kept only the in-frame ones, dropping some. The sample includes about 64,000 clones, approximately 80% of them seen just once. Source material: memory CD4+ T cells from blood. All receptors derive from an adult in good health and CMV-seronegative. Each CDR3 is given with its conserved first and last residue. The D gene is left open where the match is weak. Size is stated for part of the rows, as once, few or many counts, or as a class when the clone is expanded.

j_gene: TRBJ1-2
abundance: NA
d_gene: NA
v_gene: TRBV14
CDR3aa: CASSQATVARYGYTF
CDR3nt: TGTGCCAGCAGCCAAGCGACAGTGGCCCGCTATGGCTACACCTTC

j_gene: TRBJ1-3
abundance: few
d_gene: NA
v_gene: TRBV27
CDR3aa: CASKKDRFSGNTIYF
CDR3nt: TGTGCCAGCAAAAAAGACAGGTTCTCTGGAAACACCATATATTTT

j_gene: TRBJ1-1
abundance: medium-sized
d_gene: NA
v_gene: TRBV6-5
CDR3aa: CASRVSGTQNTEAFF
CDR3nt: TGTGCCAGCAGAGTTTCCGGGACCCAGAACACTGAAGCTTTCTTT

j_gene: TRBJ1-2
abundance: NA
d_gene: TRBD1
v_gene: TRBV18
CDR3aa: CASSRIQGPPTEDYGYTF
CDR3nt: TGTGCCAGCTCACGCATACAGGGGCCACCAACAGAAGACTATGGCTACACCTTC

j_gene: TRBJ2-1
abundance: NA
d_gene: NA
v_gene: TRBV2
CDR3aa: CASRAGTKNEQFF
CDR3nt: TGTGCCAGCAGGGCCGGGACAAAAAATGAGCAGTTCTTC

j_gene: TRBJ2-5
abundance: NA
d_gene: NA
v_gene: TRBV6-1
CDR3aa: CASSEGWGGETQYF
CDR3nt: TGTGCCAGCAGTGAAGGTTGGGGTGGAGAGACCCAGTACTTC

j_gene: TRBJ1-1
abundance: NA
d_gene: NA
v_gene: TRBV28
CDR3aa: CASSLWPGQGAFF
CDR3nt: TGTGCCAGCAGTTTATGGCCAGGGCAGGGGGCTTTCTTT

j_gene: TRBJ2-7
abundance: many
d_gene: NA
v_gene: TRBV28
CDR3aa: CASIPSGTAGREQYF
CDR3nt: TGTGCCAGCATCCCCTCCGGGACAGCGGGTCGCGAGCAGTACTTC

j_gene: TRBJ2-3
abundance: NA
d_gene: TRBD2
v_gene: TRBV29-1
CDR3aa: CSVVGGLSTDTQYF
CDR3nt: TGCAGCGTTGTGGGAGGGCTTAGCACAGATACGCAGTATTTT

j_gene: TRBJ1-5
abundance: few
d_gene: NA
v_gene: TRBV19
CDR3aa: CASSNSWGSVSNQPQHF
CDR3nt: TGTGCCAGTAGTAACTCGTGGGGCAGCGTTAGCAATCAGCCCCAGCATTTT

j_gene: TRBJ2-5
abundance: NA
d_gene: TRBD2
v_gene: TRBV14
CDR3aa: CASSQYTSAYQETQYF
CDR3nt: TGTGCCAGCAGCCAATACACTAGCGCCTACCAAGAGACCCAGTACTTC